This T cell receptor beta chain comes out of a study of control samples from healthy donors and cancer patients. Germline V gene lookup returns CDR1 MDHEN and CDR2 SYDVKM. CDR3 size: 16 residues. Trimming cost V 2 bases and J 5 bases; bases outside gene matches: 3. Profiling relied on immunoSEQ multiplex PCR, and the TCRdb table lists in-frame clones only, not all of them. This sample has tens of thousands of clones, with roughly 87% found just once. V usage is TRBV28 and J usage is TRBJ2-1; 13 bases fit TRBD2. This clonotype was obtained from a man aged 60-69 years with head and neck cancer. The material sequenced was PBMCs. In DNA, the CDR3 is TGTGCCAGCAGTTTAGCGGGACTAGCGGGGCACAATGAGCAGTTCTTC. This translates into CASSLAGLAGHNEQFF. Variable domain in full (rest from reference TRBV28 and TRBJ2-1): DVKVTQSSRYLVKRTGEKVFLECVQDMDHENMFWYRQDPGLGLRLIYFSYDVKMKEKGDIPEGYSVSREKKERFSLILESASTNQTSMYLCASSLAGLAGHNEQFFGPGTRLTVL.